These 9 T cell receptor beta chains were all obtained from the same sample, sequenced in a study of shared clonotypes between healthy human individuals. The method was immunoSEQ multiplex PCR; TCRdb's version includes in-frame clones alone and lacks a portion of them. The sample contains a few million clones, more than 80% of which appear only once. The sequencing sample was made of naive CD4+ T cells from PBMCs. Subset noted: CD45RA+ positively selected. The receptor source for this set is a man aged 18 to 30 in good health. Some clones in this sample may be carry-over from other donors' samples.

This clone is a singleton in its sample. This chain connects TRBV11-2 to TRBJ2-5; D call uncertain. The CDR3 is 13 residues long. V was shortened by 4 bases and J by 5 bases, with 11 bases between the two germline ends. Germline-derived CDR1 and CDR2 are SGHAT and FQNNGV. Here the CDR3 DNA reads TGTGCCAGCAGCTCCGCCCCCCCGGAGACCCAGTACTTC. This encodes CASSSAPPETQYF.

The table lists this clone with a few counts. The CDR3 bases are TGTGCCAGCAGCCCAGGGGCCTTCTACAATGAGCAGTTCTTC. It specifies CASSPGAFYNEQFF. This chain uses TRBV7-7 with TRBJ2-1; weak D call: TRBD1 (6 bases). Deletions cut 5 bases from V and 3 bases from J, with 11 bases between. Germline V gives CDR1 SSHAT, CDR2 FNYEAQ (reference sequence). The CDR3 has 14 amino acids.

J is TRBJ2-1 and V is TRBV29-1, with 7 bases fitting TRBD2. The CDR3 spans 12 residues. V shed 3 bases, J shed 10 bases, and the junction held 6 bases outside the gene matches. CDR1 is SQVTM, CDR2 ANQGSEA, per germline. CDR3 bases: TGCAGCGTTGATGGGACTACAAACGAGCAGTTCTTC. This translates into CSVDGTTNEQFF.

The V and J genes are TRBV6-1 and TRBJ1-2; 7 nucleotides match TRBD1. This CDR3 comprises 15 residues. Looked up from germline, CDR1 is MNHNS and CDR2 is SASEGT. V was clipped by 3 bases and J by 0 bases; unmatched bases: 4. The CDR3 bases are TGTGCCAGCAGTGATCCGGGACAGACTAACTATGGCTACACCTTC. This translates into CASSDPGQTNYGYTF.

For this clone: Other DNA sequences from this sample encode an identical CDR3 as well. V usage is TRBV28 and J usage is TRBJ2-7, with D possibly TRBD1 on 6 matching bases. The CDR3 sequence is 13 residues long. Germline assignment: CDR1 MDHEN and CDR2 SYDVKM. V was clipped by 6 bases and J by 3 bases, with 12 bases between them. For the CDR3, the DNA is TGTGCCAGCAGCTCAGGGGAGAGCTACGAGCAGTACTTC. It codes for CASSSGESYEQYF.

A few counts support this clone. The chain links TRBV6-5 to TRBJ1-2; D may be TRBD1 (5 bases). The CDR3 loop spans 13 amino acids. CDR1 is MNHEY, CDR2 SVGAGI, per germline. V shed 6 bases and J shed 4 bases, with 12 bases lying between them. CDR3 DNA: TGTGCCAGCAGCCCGACAGCACCCTATGGCTACACCTTC. Translation: CASSPTAPYGYTF.

This chain joins TRBV2 and TRBJ2-3, with 7 bases that match TRBD2. CDR1 and CDR2 from the germline V gene are SNHLY and FYNNEI. The V gene end was trimmed by 2 bases and the J gene end by 3 bases; junction bases not matched to a gene: 11. The CDR3 has 17 amino acids. The CDR3 is CASSEPPRLAKTDTQYF. CDR3 nucleotide sequence: TGTGCCAGCAGTGAACCCCCTAGACTAGCTAAGACAGATACGCAGTATTTT.

The chain combines TRBV18 with TRBJ2-7, with TRBD1 identical over 7 bases. CDR3 length: 14 residues. The V gene end was trimmed by 3 bases and the J gene end by 2 bases; junction bases not matched to a gene: 4. Germline values: CDR1 KGHSH, CDR2 LQKENI. The CDR3 spells CASSPFTGAYEQYF. The CDR3 region has the DNA TGTGCCAGCTCACCCTTTACAGGGGCCTACGAGCAGTACTTC. The full variable domain, its missing parts supplied by reference TRBV18 and TRBJ2-7, is NAGVMQNPRHLVRRRGQEARLRCSPMKGHSHVYWYRQLPEEGLKFMVYLQKENIIDESGMPKERFSAEFPKEGPSILRIQQVVRGDSAAYFCASSPFTGAYEQYFGPGTRLTVT.

The CDR3 spells CASPRGEQYF. CDR3 bases: TGTGCCAGCCCCCGGGGCGAGCAGTACTTC. The chain couples TRBV6-4 to TRBJ2-7; D perhaps matches TRBD2 (5 bases). The ends were cut back, 8 bases at V and 6 bases at J, with 8 bases in the middle. Germline CDR1 is MRHNA and CDR2 is SNTAGT. CDR3 length: 10 residues.